These 20 T cell receptor beta chains originate from one sample sequenced in a study of T cells in tuberculosis. Sequencing used immunoSEQ multiplex PCR; TCRdb keeps in-frame clones, though not all of them. The table has roughly 32,000 clones, 95% to 96% seen once; the top ten hold 2% to 3%. Sequencing used PBMCs. The receptors originated from a donor aged 10 to 29 with latent tuberculosis or without tuberculosis infection.

The rearrangement links TRBV9 to TRBJ1-5; perhaps TRBD1 as D (6 bases). The CDR3 has 13 amino acids. Germline CDR1 is SGDLS and CDR2 is YYNGEE. Trimming took off 4 bases at V and 7 bases at J, with 12 bases between the two ends. CDR3 amino acids: CASSSGETQPQHF. The CDR3 region has the DNA TGTGCCAGCAGCTCAGGGGAGACCCAGCCCCAGCATTTT.

The gene calls are TRBV4-2 and TRBJ2-7, with 9 bases lining up with TRBD2. With 2 bases clipped from V and 2 bases from J, the junction kept 4 bases outside the gene matches. This CDR3 has 15 amino acids. The germline V gene encodes CDR1 LGHNA and CDR2 YNFKEQ. The CDR3 reads CASSQWREGPYEQYF. The DNA of the CDR3 is TGTGCCAGCAGCCAATGGCGGGAGGGTCCCTACGAGCAGTACTTC.

Only one count was recorded for this clone. This chain uses TRBV5-6 with TRBJ2-1; D perhaps matches TRBD1 (5 bases). CDR1 and CDR2 from the germline V gene are SGHDT and YYEEEE. Trimming stripped 3 bases from V and 4 bases from J, with 23 bases between. This CDR3 contains 18 residues. The CDR3 here is CASSYFPPTESLYNEQFF. The CDR3 region has the DNA TGTGCCAGCAGCTACTTCCCACCGACAGAAAGCTTATACAATGAGCAGTTCTTC.

This rearrangement joins TRBV21-1 to TRBJ2-7; the table names TRBD1, a call not compared with the DNA. TRBV21-1 is a known pseudogene. CDR3 length equals 14 residues. This chain's CDR3 is CASSFTGQPYEQYF. For the CDR3, the DNA is TGTGCCAGCAGCTTTACGGGACAGCCCTACGAGCAGTACTTC.

Concerning this clone: In the same sample, other DNA sequences code for this CDR3. The chain employs TRBV5-4 and TRBJ1-4; 10 bases match TRBD1. Per the germline V gene, CDR1 is SGHNT and CDR2 is YYREEE (reference sequence). Trimming removed 5 bases from V and 7 bases from J; junction bases left unmatched: 5. The CDR3 consists of 14 residues. CDR3 in amino acids: CASSRQGAVEKLFF. The CDR3 DNA reads TGTGCCAGCAGTAGACAGGGGGCAGTTGAAAAACTGTTTTTT. Full variable domain (rest looked up from reference TRBV5-4 and TRBJ1-4): ETGVTQSPTHLIKTRGQQVTLRCSSQSGHNTVSWYQQALGQGPQFIFQYYREEENGRGNFPPRFSGLQFPNYSSELNVNALELDDSALYLCASSRQGAVEKLFFGSGTQLSVL.

The chain links TRBV4-2 to TRBJ2-7; 10 bases fit TRBD2. J lost 4 bases, V lost 3 bases, and 9 bases had no gene match. This CDR3 is 16 amino acids long. Germline-derived CDR1 and CDR2 are LGHNA and YNFKEQ. The CDR3 sequence is CASSHHRAGGEYEQYF. CDR3 nucleotides: TGTGCCAGCAGCCATCACCGAGCGGGAGGGGAGTACGAGCAGTACTTC.

This chain connects TRBV11-2 to TRBJ2-1; TRBD2 is a possible D gene (5 bases). Between the trimmed V and J ends, which lost 2 bases and 2 bases, there was a span of 13 bases. CDR1 is SGHAT, CDR2 FQNNGV, per germline. The CDR3 is 16 amino acids. The CDR3 reads CASSLSWERPYNEQFF. The CDR3 region has the DNA TGTGCCAGCAGCTTAAGTTGGGAGAGGCCCTACAATGAGCAGTTCTTC.

The chain combines TRBV19 with TRBJ2-7; D is ambiguous. The ends were cut back, 1 base at V and 0 bases at J, with 10 bases in the middle. The CDR3 is 15 residues long. Germline assignment: CDR1 LNHDA and CDR2 SQIVND (reference sequence). The CDR3: CASSIVAESSYEQYF. The CDR3 region has the DNA TGTGCCAGTAGTATAGTGGCGGAAAGCTCCTACGAGCAGTACTTC.

The V and J genes are TRBV9 and TRBJ2-1, with 14 positions matching TRBD2. CDR3 length equals 18 residues. The V segment lost 0 bases and the J segment 3 bases; nucleotides outside the gene matches: 5. The germline gives CDR1 SGDLS, CDR2 YYNGEE. The CDR3 DNA is TGTGCCAGCAGCGTAGCGACTAGCGGGAGGGCCGGCTACAATGAGCAGTTCTTC. Its protein is CASSVATSGRAGYNEQFF.

This sequence joins TRBV5-1 and TRBJ2-7, with 10 bases aligning to TRBD1. CDR1 and CDR2 from the germline V gene are SGHRS and YFSETQ. The CDR3 is made up of 15 amino acids. The trim removed 4 bases at V and 2 bases at J, leaving 6 bases unmatched. The CDR3 spells CASSLGQGKTYEQYF. The DNA for the CDR3 is TGCGCCAGCAGCCTGGGACAGGGGAAGACCTACGAGCAGTACTTC.

The gene calls are TRBV5-4 and TRBJ1-1, with TRBD1 as a possible D gene (6 bases). Trimming removed 3 bases from V and 1 base from J, with 13 bases in between. The CDR3 has 15 residues. Germline CDR1 SGHNT, CDR2 YYREEE (reference sequence). The CDR3 nucleotides read TGTGCCAGCAGCTCATGGGGGGGCGGGAACACTGAAGCTTTCTTT. This gives the protein CASSSWGGGNTEAFF.

This sequence joins TRBV5-3 and TRBJ2-1; D may be TRBD2 (5 bases). TRBV5-3 is known as an ORF, though its function is uncertain. Trimming stripped 0 bases from V and 3 bases from J, with 13 bases between. The CDR3 totals 16 residues. In DNA form, the CDR3 reads TGTGCCAGAAGCTTGGGTGAGGGTTCCTTCTACAATGAGCAGTTCTTC. It codes for CARSLGEGSFYNEQFF.

This chain joins TRBV28 and TRBJ1-2, with a possible D match to TRBD1 (5 bases). V was pared by 7 bases and J by 5 bases, with 14 bases between. Germline loops: CDR1 MDHEN, CDR2 SYDVKM. This CDR3 has 13 amino acids. In nucleotides, the CDR3 is TGTGCCAGCACCAATAGGGGCCTATATGGCTACACCTTC. Its protein is CASTNRGLYGYTF.

The chain recombines TRBV18 with TRBJ2-7; 7 bases are shared with TRBD1. Germline CDR1 reads KGHSH; CDR2 reads LQKENI. V dropped 3 bases and J dropped 4; count of bases not matched to a gene: 12. The length of the CDR3 is 16 residues. The DNA for the CDR3 is TGTGCCAGCTCACCCCGAGAGGGACAGCTTTCTTACGAGCAGTACTTC. It is translated as CASSPREGQLSYEQYF.

The chain is built from TRBV19 and TRBJ1-1; 8 bases map to TRBD1. The V and J ends lost 5 bases and 1 base, in that order; junction bases with no gene match: 3. Germline V gives CDR1 LNHDA, CDR2 SQIVND (reference sequence). The CDR3 runs to 14 residues. CDR3 nucleotides: TGTGCCAGTAGTGCAGGACAGGGGAACACTGAAGCTTTCTTT. It encodes CASSAGQGNTEAFF. Based on the CDR3 plus reference TRBV19 and TRBJ1-1, the full variable domain is DGGITQSPKYLFRKEGQNVTLSCEQNLNHDAMYWYRQDPGQGLRLIYYSQIVNDFQKGDIAEGYSVSREKKESFPLTVTSAQKNPTAFYLCASSAGQGNTEAFFGQGTRLTVV.

The V gene is TRBV7-2, the J gene TRBJ2-2, with 7 bases that match TRBD2. CDR3 size: 13 residues. Germline-derived CDR1 and CDR2 are SGHTA and FQGNSA. After removal of 3 bases from V and 7 bases from J, the junction contained 2 bases not matched to a gene. The CDR3 loop is CASSLGRGGELFF. The DNA for the CDR3 is TGTGCCAGCAGCTTGGGGAGGGGCGGGGAGCTGTTTTTT.

The count of this clone is one. CDR3 sequence reads: CASSLEGASSGNTIYF. In nucleotides, the CDR3 is TGTGCCAGCAGCTTAGAAGGGGCCAGCTCTGGAAACACCATATATTTT. This chain links TRBV11-2 with TRBJ1-3; tentatively, D is TRBD1 (5 bases). Germline V gene data show CDR1 as SGHAT and CDR2 as FQNNGV. V lost 0 bases to trimming and J lost 0 bases, with 9 bases between them. The CDR3 extends over 16 amino acids.

This chain joins TRBV19 and TRBJ1-5, with 9 bases matching TRBD1. V lost 2 bases and J lost 5; bases outside the gene matches: 4. The CDR3 length is 15 residues. Germline values: CDR1 LNHDA, CDR2 SQIVND (reference sequence). The CDR3 reads CASSIQDRGYQPQHF. In DNA form, the CDR3 reads TGTGCCAGTAGTATACAAGACAGGGGGTATCAGCCCCAGCATTTT.

This chain uses TRBV6-1 with TRBJ1-4, with a weak D call TRBD1 (5 bases). V lost 4 bases, J lost 7 bases, and 13 bases lay in between. Germline CDR1 reads MNHNS; CDR2 reads SASEGT. The CDR3 totals 14 residues. The CDR3 DNA reads TGTGCCAGCAGTGTGGAGGGGTGGAGTGAAAAACTGTTTTTT. It encodes CASSVEGWSEKLFF.

The chain links TRBV5-1 to TRBJ2-7, with a possible D match to TRBD1 (8 bases). This CDR3 contains 15 residues. Germline CDR1 SGHRS, CDR2 YFSETQ. V gave up 4 bases and J gave up 3 bases, with 17 bases separating them. CDR3 nucleotide sequence: TGCGCCAGCAGCCCGAGCGGGGACAGGTACTACGAGCAGTACTTC. This sequence encodes CASSPSGDRYYEQYF.